This T cell receptor beta chain was recorded in a study of OX40 agonist ivuxolimab in advanced cancers. Data came from immunoSEQ multiplex PCR; TCRdb stores just in-frame clones and leaves some out. The table shows 35,000 to 50,000 clones, with about 89% occurring only once. This clone has more than one count but fewer than ten. The sequenced sample was CD4+ or CD8+ T cells sorted from blood, obtained in a trial of the OX40 agonist ivuxolimab. This TCR was recovered from an adult with an advanced solid tumor such as melanoma, head and neck, liver or kidney cancer.

DNA of the CDR3: TGTGCCAGCAGTTACGGTTGGGCCGAGGACACTGAAGCTTTCTTT. Translating gives CASSYGWAEDTEAFF. V gene TRBV6-5 combines with J gene TRBJ1-1; D gene uncertain. V dropped 2 bases and J dropped 3 bases, with 13 bases sitting between them. The CDR3 is 15 residues long. Germline V gene lookup returns CDR1 MNHEY and CDR2 SVGAGI.